This is a list of T cell receptor beta chains from one sample in a study of blood T cell repertoires in COVID-19. The repertoire was sequenced with immunoSEQ multiplex PCR; TCRdb's copy has only in-frame clones and lacks some. This sample yields 150,000 to 200,000 clones, of which about 80% are seen a single time; about 20% belongs to the top ten. Sequencing used peripheral blood. The origin of the receptors is a woman older than 75 with acute or convalescent COVID-19. Each CDR3 is given with its conserved first and last residue. The D gene is left open where the match is weak. The listing skips clone size in some rows; elsewhere it reads once, few, many or a size class.

D gene: NA
clone size: NA
J gene: TRBJ2-7
V gene: TRBV24-1
CDR3 DNA: TGTGCCACCAGTGCGTTCCCTAGTTCTTACGAGCAGTACTTC
CDR3 protein: CATSAFPSSYEQYF

D gene: NA
clone size: once
J gene: TRBJ2-7
V gene: TRBV30
CDR3 DNA: TGTGCCTGGAGTTTTCGGGATCCCTACGAGCAGTACTTC
CDR3 protein: CAWSFRDPYEQYF

D gene: NA
clone size: NA
J gene: TRBJ2-3
V gene: TRBV5-6
CDR3 DNA: TGTGCCAGCAGCTTTACGGGCAGGGGTAACGGCGCAGATACGCAGTATTTT
CDR3 protein: CASSFTGRGNGADTQYF

D gene: NA
clone size: NA
J gene: TRBJ2-2
V gene: TRBV7-8
CDR3 DNA: TGTGCCAGTGCGGGACGGCTGAACACCGGGGAGCTGTTTTTT
CDR3 protein: CASAGRLNTGELFF

D gene: TRBD1
clone size: NA
J gene: TRBJ1-2
V gene: TRBV10-2
CDR3 DNA: TGCGCCAGCAGTGGTCTTTTAGGGGGCGCGGCTGGCTACACCTTC
CDR3 protein: CASSGLLGGAAGYTF

D gene: NA
clone size: NA
J gene: TRBJ1-1
V gene: TRBV28
CDR3 DNA: TGTGCCAGCAGCCCGACAAGGAACACTGAAGCTTTCTTT
CDR3 protein: CASSPTRNTEAFF

D gene: TRBD1
clone size: NA
J gene: TRBJ1-2
V gene: TRBV4-3
CDR3 DNA: TGCGCCAGCAGTAGAAAAGGGACAGGGGCCGGGAAGGGCTACACCTTC
CDR3 protein: CASSRKGTGAGKGYTF

D gene: TRBD1
clone size: NA
J gene: TRBJ1-2
V gene: TRBV5-5
CDR3 DNA: TGTGCCAGCAGCTCCGGGACAGCAATTAACTATGGCTACACCTTC
CDR3 protein: CASSSGTAINYGYTF

D gene: TRBD1
clone size: few
J gene: TRBJ2-3
V gene: TRBV27
CDR3 DNA: TGTGCCAGCAGCCTAACACGTACCTCTTCCGGGACAGGGACGAGAGATACGCAGTATTTT
CDR3 protein: CASSLTRTSSGTGTRDTQYF

D gene: NA
clone size: NA
J gene: TRBJ2-6
V gene: TRBV2
CDR3 DNA: TGTGCCAGCAGTGAAGGAGTATCTGGGGCCAACGTCCTGACTTTC
CDR3 protein: CASSEGVSGANVLTF

D gene: TRBD1
clone size: NA
J gene: TRBJ1-1
V gene: TRBV5-1
CDR3 DNA: TGCGCCAGCAGCTTGACAGGGGGCGGGAGCACTGAAGCTTTCTTT
CDR3 protein: CASSLTGGGSTEAFF

D gene: TRBD1
clone size: once
J gene: TRBJ1-1
V gene: TRBV6-6
CDR3 DNA: TGTGCCAGCAGTTTTTCAGGGGGGTGGAACACTGAAGCTTTCTTT
CDR3 protein: CASSFSGGWNTEAFF

D gene: TRBD1
clone size: NA
J gene: TRBJ1-2
V gene: TRBV6-2/TRBV6-3
CDR3 DNA: TGTGCCAGCAGTTACCCAGATCCGGGACAGGGGAATGGCTACACCTTC
CDR3 protein: CASSYPDPGQGNGYTF

D gene: NA
clone size: NA
J gene: TRBJ2-6
V gene: TRBV6-6
CDR3 DNA: TGTGCCAGCTCCCTATGGGCTTCTGGGGCCAACGTCCTGACTTTC
CDR3 protein: CASSLWASGANVLTF

D gene: NA
clone size: NA
J gene: TRBJ1-3
V gene: TRBV20-1
CDR3 DNA: TGCAGTGCTAGTCGGACTACAACGACACCTGGAAACACCATATATTTT
CDR3 protein: CSASRTTTTPGNTIYF

D gene: TRBD1
clone size: NA
J gene: TRBJ2-7
V gene: TRBV28
CDR3 DNA: TGTGCCAGCAGTTCGGGCGGGACAGGGCGTTACGAGCAGTACTTC
CDR3 protein: CASSSGGTGRYEQYF

D gene: NA
clone size: NA
J gene: TRBJ2-1
V gene: TRBV7-9
CDR3 DNA: TGTGCCAGCAGCTTTGGGGCACGGGAGCAGTTCTTC
CDR3 protein: CASSFGAREQFF

D gene: NA
clone size: NA
J gene: TRBJ1-1
V gene: TRBV7-9
CDR3 DNA: TGTGCCAGCAGCTTAGATCGCCCAGGCATCGCTGAAGCTTTCTTT
CDR3 protein: CASSLDRPGIAEAFF

D gene: TRBD2
clone size: once
J gene: TRBJ2-1
V gene: TRBV29-1
CDR3 DNA: TGCAGCGTAGGGGGACTGAGGACTAGCGGGAGGGTCGGCGATGAGCAGTTCTTC
CDR3 protein: CSVGGLRTSGRVGDEQFF

D gene: TRBD1
clone size: NA
J gene: TRBJ1-1
V gene: TRBV7-9
CDR3 DNA: TGTGCCAGCAGCCCGACAGGGGTCGGGATGAACACTGAAGCTTTCTTT
CDR3 protein: CASSPTGVGMNTEAFF

D gene: TRBD2
clone size: few
J gene: TRBJ2-5
V gene: TRBV7-2
CDR3 DNA: TGTGCCAGCAGCTTCAGGACTAGCGGGAGGGTGGACCAAGAGACCCAGTACTTC
CDR3 protein: CASSFRTSGRVDQETQYF

D gene: TRBD2
clone size: NA
J gene: TRBJ2-2
V gene: TRBV6-6
CDR3 DNA: TGTGCCAGCAGTTATACTAGCGGGAGGCCCGGGGAGCTGTTTTTT
CDR3 protein: CASSYTSGRPGELFF

D gene: NA
clone size: NA
J gene: TRBJ1-3
V gene: TRBV5-6
CDR3 DNA: TGTGCCAGCAGCTTAAAAGAACTCGGAAACACCATATATTTT
CDR3 protein: CASSLKELGNTIYF

D gene: TRBD2
clone size: NA
J gene: TRBJ2-7
V gene: TRBV7-8
CDR3 DNA: TGTGCCAGCAGCTTAGTCATGCGGGGGGTTTCCTACGAGCAGTACTTC
CDR3 protein: CASSLVMRGVSYEQYF

D gene: NA
clone size: NA
J gene: TRBJ2-7
V gene: TRBV29-1
CDR3 DNA: TGCAGCGTGTGGGACTCCAACTCCTACGAGCAGTACTTC
CDR3 protein: CSVWDSNSYEQYF

D gene: TRBD1
clone size: few
J gene: TRBJ2-3
V gene: TRBV7-6
CDR3 DNA: TGTGCCAGCAGCTTTGACCGGGACAGGGGCACAGATACGCAGTATTTT
CDR3 protein: CASSFDRDRGTDTQYF

D gene: NA
clone size: once
J gene: TRBJ1-2
V gene: TRBV7-9
CDR3 DNA: TGTGCCAGCAGCAGCCGGGAGTCCTATGGCTACACCTTC
CDR3 protein: CASSSRESYGYTF

D gene: TRBD2
clone size: NA
J gene: TRBJ2-5
V gene: TRBV2
CDR3 DNA: TGTGCCAGCAGTGGACTAGCGGGAGGCGGGGAGACCCAGTACTTC
CDR3 protein: CASSGLAGGGETQYF

D gene: TRBD1
clone size: few
J gene: TRBJ2-2
V gene: TRBV27
CDR3 DNA: TGTGCCAGCAGTTTATCGAAGGGACAGGGGACCGGGGAGCTGTTTTTT
CDR3 protein: CASSLSKGQGTGELFF

D gene: TRBD1
clone size: NA
J gene: TRBJ2-3
V gene: TRBV5-6
CDR3 DNA: TGTGCCAGCAGCCAGGACAGGGGGCACGATACGCAGTATTTT
CDR3 protein: CASSQDRGHDTQYF

D gene: NA
clone size: NA
J gene: TRBJ1-2
V gene: TRBV9
CDR3 DNA: TGTGCCAGCAGCCAGGGGAACGAATATGGCTACACCTTC
CDR3 protein: CASSQGNEYGYTF

D gene: TRBD1
clone size: NA
J gene: TRBJ2-5
V gene: TRBV7-6
CDR3 DNA: TGTGCCAGCAGCATACCAGGACAGGGCATGGGAGGGACCCAGTACTTC
CDR3 protein: CASSIPGQGMGGTQYF

D gene: TRBD2
clone size: NA
J gene: TRBJ2-2
V gene: TRBV5-1
CDR3 DNA: TGCGCCAGCAGCAGGGGACTAGGTCGGTCCGGGGAGCTGTTTTTT
CDR3 protein: CASSRGLGRSGELFF

D gene: NA
clone size: NA
J gene: TRBJ2-1
V gene: TRBV27
CDR3 DNA: TGTGCCAGCAGTTTAGCGAGGTTCTCCTACAATGAGCAGTTCTTC
CDR3 protein: CASSLARFSYNEQFF

D gene: NA
clone size: NA
J gene: TRBJ2-1
V gene: TRBV7-6
CDR3 DNA: TGTGCCAGCAGACAAGATCGGGGTACCTACAATGAGCAGTTCTTC
CDR3 protein: CASRQDRGTYNEQFF